This is a list of T cell receptor beta chains from one sample in a study of shared clonotypes between healthy human individuals. The method was immunoSEQ multiplex PCR; TCRdb's version includes in-frame clones alone and lacks a portion of them. The table has roughly 2.1 million clones, roughly 91% seen once. Sequenced: naive CD8+ T cells from PBMCs. Source of these receptors: a man aged 18 to 29 in good health. Some clones in this sample may be carry-over from other donors' samples. Each CDR3 is given with its conserved first and last residue. D genes are given only for firm matches. Size tells how often a clone was seen (once, few, many) or the class of an expanded clone, and some rows leave it out.

j_gene | v_gene | abundance | d_gene | CDR3nt | CDR3aa
TRBJ2-7 | TRBV7-6 | . | TRBD2 | TGTGCCAGCAGCCCTGTAGCGGGAAGGCACCCGTACGAGCAGTACTTC | CASSPVAGRHPYEQYF
TRBJ2-2 | TRBV9 | . | TRBD1 | TGTGCCAGCAAAAGGACAGGGGAGAACACCGGGGAGCTGTTTTTT | CASKRTGENTGELFF
TRBJ1-4 | TRBV19 | . | TRBD1 | TGTGCCAGCCGACAGGGGGCTGGGGGGGAAAAACTGTTTTTT | CASRQGAGGEKLFF
TRBJ1-1 | TRBV27 | . | . | TGTGCCAGCAGTTTATCGGCGGGTGGAACTGAAGCTTTCTTT | CASSLSAGGTEAFF
TRBJ1-5 | TRBV2 | once | . | TGTGCCAGCAGTGAGAGGGTGGAGGGCAATCAGCCCCAGCATTTT | CASSERVEGNQPQHF
TRBJ2-7 | TRBV5-1 | once | . | TGCGCCAGCAGTTACTTCCCGGACGCATACGAGCAGTACTTC | CASSYFPDAYEQYF
TRBJ2-7 | TRBV9 | . | . | TGTGCCAGCAGCTTAGGGCCACGGCTCGAGCAGTACTTC | CASSLGPRLEQYF
TRBJ2-7 | TRBV28 | . | . | TGTGCCAGCAGTTTATCACCGGGCTACGAGCAGTACTTC | CASSLSPGYEQYF
TRBJ1-4 | TRBV5-1 | . | TRBD1 | TGCGCCAGCAGCTCGTCCAGGGGGCGCCCCCAGGAAAAACTGTTTTTT | CASSSSRGRPQEKLFF
TRBJ2-2 | TRBV6-5 | . | . | TGTGCCAGCAGTTACCAGGGGGGAGACACCGGGGAGCTGTTTTTT | CASSYQGGDTGELFF
TRBJ2-5 | TRBV7-3 | . | TRBD1 | TGTGCCAGCAGCTTAAACCCTAGGACAGGGCGAGAGACCCAGTACTTC | CASSLNPRTGRETQYF
TRBJ2-3 | TRBV2 | . | . | TGTGCCAGCAGTTCCGGCCACATGGGGGCAGATACGCAGTATTTT | CASSSGHMGADTQYF
TRBJ2-1 | TRBV5-1 | . | . | TGCGCCAGCAGCTTGGAGGACGTCTCCTACAATGAGCAGTTCTTC | CASSLEDVSYNEQFF
TRBJ2-7 | TRBV4-1 | . | . | TGCGCCAGCAGCCAAGATCTTACGGGAGTAGCGTACGAGCAGTACTTC | CASSQDLTGVAYEQYF
TRBJ1-2 | TRBV2 | . | TRBD1 | TGTGCCAGCCCGGGACAGGGCTATGGCTACACCTTC | CASPGQGYGYTF
TRBJ2-7 | TRBV15 | . | . | TGTGCCACCAGCAGTGGAGGGGCGGGGTTACACTACGAGCAGTACTTC | CATSSGGAGLHYEQYF
TRBJ2-7 | TRBV27 | . | TRBD1 | TGTGCCAGCAGTTCCAGGGGGCTGGGCCACGAGCAGTACTTC | CASSSRGLGHEQYF
TRBJ1-5 | TRBV19 | . | . | TGTGCCAGTAGTACCGGCCCGGGAATCCTATGGAGCAATCAGCCCCAGCATTTT | CASSTGPGILWSNQPQHF
TRBJ2-7 | TRBV27 | . | . | TGTGCCAGCAGGGATCGGTCCTACGAGCAGTACTTC | CASRDRSYEQYF
TRBJ2-7 | TRBV5-4 | . | . | TGTGCCAGCAGCTTGGCCGACTACGAGCAGTACTTC | CASSLADYEQYF
TRBJ2-3 | TRBV27 | . | . | TGTGCCAGCAGGTCTGCGGGACTCACAGATACGCAGTATTTT | CASRSAGLTDTQYF
TRBJ2-5 | TRBV5-1 | once | . | TGCGCCAGCAGCTTGGCGTACGGGACCCAAGAGACCCAGTACTTC | CASSLAYGTQETQYF
TRBJ2-2 | TRBV5-1 | once | . | TGCGCCAGCAGCTTGACAGGGACCGGGGAGCTGTTTTTT | CASSLTGTGELFF
TRBJ2-1 | TRBV29-1 | . | TRBD1 | TGCAGCGTGGAGGCCTGGGACAGGGTCTACAATGAGCAGTTCTTC | CSVEAWDRVYNEQFF
TRBJ1-2 | TRBV7-9 | . | . | TGTGCCAGCAGCTTAGCGTCAGATGGCTACACCTTC | CASSLASDGYTF
TRBJ2-3 | TRBV9 | . | TRBD2 | TGTGCCAGCAGCGTACCCGGGACTAGCGGGGATACGCAGTATTTT | CASSVPGTSGDTQYF
TRBJ2-2 | TRBV5-1 | . | . | TGCGCCAGCAGCTCCCATTCCCTTACGGACACCTCGAACACCGGGGAGCTGTTTTTT | CASSSHSLTDTSNTGELFF
TRBJ2-3 | TRBV9 | . | . | TGTGCCAGCAGCTCTGAGGGGCTGGGCACAGATACGCAGTATTTT | CASSSEGLGTDTQYF
TRBJ1-2 | TRBV9 | . | . | TGTGCCAGCAGCCCCGAGACGGATTTCTATGGCTACACCTTC | CASSPETDFYGYTF
TRBJ2-7 | TRBV2 | . | TRBD1 | TGTGCCAGCTGGGACAGGGATTACGAGCAGTACTTC | CASWDRDYEQYF
TRBJ1-3 | TRBV7-9 | . | . | TGTGCGGGCCTGGGTGAGGCCGGAAACACCATATATTTT | CAGLGEAGNTIYF
TRBJ1-3 | TRBV11-2 | . | . | TGTGCCAGCAGCTTAGATTACGGGGTTGGAAACACCATATATTTT | CASSLDYGVGNTIYF
TRBJ1-2 | TRBV7-9 | once | TRBD1 | TGTGCCAGCAGCCATCTCGGACAGGAACCTAACTATGGCTACACCTTC | CASSHLGQEPNYGYTF
TRBJ1-1 | TRBV19 | . | . | TGTGCCAGTAGTATAGGGGCCTTCATGGGAGGGGGCACTGAAGCTTTCTTT | CASSIGAFMGGGTEAFF
TRBJ2-7 | TRBV6-6 | once | . | TGTGCCAGCAGTTACAAGGGACCCGCCTACGAGCAGTACTTC | CASSYKGPAYEQYF
TRBJ2-7 | TRBV7-9 | . | TRBD2 | TGTGCCAGCAGCCAAGTACACCAGACTAGCGGGAGTGACTACGAGCAGTACTTC | CASSQVHQTSGSDYEQYF
TRBJ2-7 | TRBV9 | . | . | TGTGCCAGCAGCGCCGGGACAATCAAAAACGAGCAGTACTTC | CASSAGTIKNEQYF
TRBJ1-4 | TRBV27 | . | . | TGTGCCAGCAGTTTAACTGGGAGCGATGAAAAACTGTTTTTT | CASSLTGSDEKLFF
TRBJ2-3 | TRBV19 | . | . | TGTGCCAGTAGTATCGATGGCAGACACACAGATACGCAGTATTTT | CASSIDGRHTDTQYF
TRBJ2-7 | TRBV19 | . | TRBD1 | TGTGCCAGTAGTCGGGGTCTTTGGGACAGCCGCTACGAGCAGTACTTC | CASSRGLWDSRYEQYF
TRBJ2-3 | TRBV6-5 | . | TRBD1 | TGTGCCAGCAACCCGACAGGGCCACACACAGATACGCAGTATTTT | CASNPTGPHTDTQYF
TRBJ2-1 | TRBV7-2 | once | TRBD2 | TGTGCCAGCAGCCCGGGACTAGCGGGATCTAGCTACAATGAGCAGTTCTTC | CASSPGLAGSSYNEQFF
TRBJ2-1 | TRBV7-8 | . | . | TGTGCCAGCAGCTTAGGGGGCCAAGGGTCGGCCTACAATGAGCAGTTCTTC | CASSLGGQGSAYNEQFF